Here is one T cell receptor (beta chain) with its context. The antigen this receptor binds is unknown. Qualities for individual bases were not recorded, and no much larger clone is one base off. Other DNA sequences of this sample code for an identical CDR3. The data belong to a study of shared clonotypes between healthy human individuals (dated by TCRdb to about 2020). Looking at the study overall: A few men and two women, aged 18 to 49 years, made up the cohort. To increase sequencing depth and limit assay-specific biases, different laboratories used diverse techniques to prepare libraries and sequence TCR repertoires. To estimate repertoire size and how much clonotypes are shared between individuals, the study performed deep sequencing of blood TCR repertoires from five healthy adults. Between about 0.8 and 9 billion PBMCs per donor were obtained by leukapheresis.

Donors were healthy HIV-negative adults with no recently reported acute infections or vaccinations. All donors were Caucasian adults living in Nashville, Tennessee, USA. For unsorted samples, about 87 million PBMCs were counted, and genomic DNA was extracted using the QIAamp DNA Blood Mini kit. After blood collection by leukapheresis, PBMCs were isolated using Ficoll-Histopaque density gradient centrifugation and then cryopreserved in the vapor phase of liquid nitrogen. TCR CDR3 regions were amplified from genomic DNA by multiplex PCR using the deep immunoSEQ assay. Extracted genomic DNA from each cell subset was spread evenly across all wells of several immunoSEQ 96-well plates, with each plate serving as a replicate. For unsorted PBMC, about 300 ng genomic DNA, equal to tens of thousands of T cell genomes, was loaded into each replicate PCR. Ten immunoSEQ deep assay plates were used to sequence unsorted PBMC genomic DNA. Purified libraries were quantified with a Qubit 3.0 fluorometer, sized on a Bioanalyzer 2100, and re-quantified with the KAPA Library Quantification kit. Every immunoSEQ 96-well plate was sequenced on a dedicated single-read 150-cycle Illumina NextSeq 550 flow cell. As for how the authors treated the data: Because only junctional sequences without quality scores were contained in the immunoSEQ output, filtering matching that applied to full-length reads could not be performed. To assign V/J genes and CDR3, sequences were annotated using PyIR, a Python wrapper for IgBLAST v1.9, with IMGT germline references. Reads were removed for weak V/J assignments (E-value above 1e-6), missing CDR3, stop codons, out-of-frame junctions, or ambiguous translated residues. A V3J clonotype was defined by an identical inferred V gene, J gene, and CDR3 amino acid sequence. Percentage overlap between repertoires was computed as shared unique clonotypes divided by the size of the smaller repertoire. RTK rarefaction, the Chao1 estimator, and Recon v2.1 estimates of unobserved clonotypes were used to assess repertoire richness. In its TCRdb copy, this immuneACCESS table keeps in-frame sequences only and misses some clones. Where compared with another copy, unresolved V genes explain less than half of these, and the others have no known cause. V and J calls and clone size are given by that table; D and trimming were obtained from the DNA. The sample has about 490,000 clones on record, roughly 85% of them singletons. The ten largest clones take up approximately 12% of the sample.

Relative to germline, V is 0 bases shorter and J is 0 bases shorter, with 0 bases between their ends. The CDR3 runs 11 amino acids, cysteine and phenylalanine included. CDR3 DNA is the only sequence kept; it has 33 bases, read in frame from the first base. CDR1 GTSNPN and CDR2 SVGIG are derived from the germline V gene (reference sequence). The research as a whole found: Because the study included a small number of donors, the genetic and exposure-history diversity represented was limited. Sampling was limited to blood, and TCR repertoires in tissue likely differ from TCR repertoires in blood. Pairwise subsampling indicated that sequencing depth was expected to affect the degree of clonotype sharing among donors.

The chain was built from TRBV30 and TRBJ2-7, with the D segment identity uncertain. This receptor was taken from a woman between 35 and 50 years old in good health. Some clones in this sample may be carry-over from other donors' samples. Sequences were obtained from PBMCs. The CDR3 reads as follows: CAWSVSYEQYF. The sequenced DNA is TGTGCCTGGAGTGTCTCCTACGAGCAGTACTTC.